This TCR beta chain was retrieved from a study of blood T cell repertoires in COVID-19 (dated by TCRdb to the early 2020s). Regarding the research as a whole: Samples from collaborators originated in the United States, Italy and Spain and spanned both the acute and convalescent phases of COVID-19. Subjects who had been exposed to COVID-19, were actively infected with it, or had recovered from it provided the deeply sampled blood TCRbeta repertoires that made up the dataset. The material from the prospective study consisted of cDNA or gDNA derived from T cells, B-cell-depleted T cells, or PBMCs. Where available, HLA class I and class II types were taken from metadata supplied by the sample provider and were not determined by assay-based typing. Samples were obtained from the ongoing ImmuneRACE study (first 160 participants) and from over a thousand subjects provided by 6 global collaborators. The repertoires were made available in a free public database intended to serve as a resource for research on the immune response to SARS-CoV-2. Nearly every sample came with metadata listing a de-identified subject ID, COVID-19 status, age in years and sex. The study at large found these results: How much clinical and demographic metadata was included differed by source and by participant, and the metadata was provided uncurated.

As regards this clone: Its antigen specificity is not known. One base away there is no much larger clone; base qualities are not given.

At one collaborating source in Seattle, patients were enrolled during active infection and were followed longitudinally through the course of disease. Collaborating institutions collected whole blood in K2EDTA tubes following their own protocols. For TCRbeta analysis, collaborator samples were shipped as frozen whole blood, as isolated PBMCs, or as DNA extracted from either sample type. TCRbeta CDR3 regions were amplified from genomic DNA by means of the immunoSEQ Assay, a bias-controlled multiplex PCR. The original methods were these. The number of nucleated cells in each sample was estimated by amplification of reference gene primers within the assay. Sequence reads were collapsed and filtered to measure the absolute abundance of every unique TCRbeta CDR3 rearrangement. Productive Simpson clonality was computed per sample as the square root of Simpson's diversity index over productive rearrangements. The source is immuneACCESS, and TCRdb retained only in-frame sequences with V and J called. Part of the clones is not carried over; for the studies checked, unresolved V genes explain less than half of this, and the remainder is unexplained. V and J calls plus clone size are reproduced from that table; the DNA served to infer D and trimming. The sample records 310,000 or so clones, 87% of which are singletons. The ten largest clones capture roughly 8.9% of the sample.

Inclusive of the bounding cysteine and phenylalanine, the CDR3 is 13 residues long. Here the CDR3 DNA is all that survives: 39 bases in frame from base 1. In the germline V gene, CDR1 corresponds to MNHEY and CDR2 to SVGEGT. Here V drops 5 bases and J drops 4 bases, and the junction holds 2 bases not matched to any gene. Recombination connected TRBV6-2 or TRBV6-3 to TRBJ1-2; 9 bases in the middle match TRBD1. The sequenced sample was peripheral blood. This receptor was identified in a man aged 25 to 40 with COVID-19, enrolled during active disease. The DNA sequence is TGTGCCAGCAGTCTGGACAGGGGCTATGGCTACACCTTC. Its coded protein is CASSLDRGYGYTF.